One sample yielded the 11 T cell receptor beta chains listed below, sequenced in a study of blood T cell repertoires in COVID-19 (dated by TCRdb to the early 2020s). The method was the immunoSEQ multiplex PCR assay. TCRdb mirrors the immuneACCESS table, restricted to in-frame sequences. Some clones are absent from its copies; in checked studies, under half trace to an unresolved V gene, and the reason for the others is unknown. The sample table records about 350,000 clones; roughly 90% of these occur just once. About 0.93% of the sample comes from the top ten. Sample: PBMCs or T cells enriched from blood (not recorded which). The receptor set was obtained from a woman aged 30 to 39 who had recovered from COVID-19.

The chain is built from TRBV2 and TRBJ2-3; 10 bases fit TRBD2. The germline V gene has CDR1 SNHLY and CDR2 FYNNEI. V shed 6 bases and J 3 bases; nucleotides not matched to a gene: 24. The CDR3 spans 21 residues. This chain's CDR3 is CASRRRGASGSLVLGTDTQYF. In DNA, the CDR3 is TGTGCCAGCAGACGGAGGGGGGCTAGCGGGAGTCTGGTGTTAGGGACAGATACGCAGTATTTT.

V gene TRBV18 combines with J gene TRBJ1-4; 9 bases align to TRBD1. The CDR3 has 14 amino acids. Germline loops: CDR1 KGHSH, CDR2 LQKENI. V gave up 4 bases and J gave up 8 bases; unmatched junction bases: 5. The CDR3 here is CASSQTGGREKLFF. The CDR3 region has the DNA TGTGCCAGCTCACAGACAGGGGGAAGAGAAAAACTGTTTTTT.

The CDR3 region is CATHLGQLNTEAFF. For the CDR3, the DNA is TGTGCCACCCACCTGGGACAATTGAACACTGAAGCTTTCTTT. The chain uses TRBV19 and TRBJ1-1; possibly TRBD1 for D (6 bases). This CDR3 is 14 amino acids long. With 10 bases removed from V and 0 bases from J, the gap between germline ends came to 15 bases. Germline V lookup: CDR1 LNHDA, CDR2 SQIVND (reference sequence).

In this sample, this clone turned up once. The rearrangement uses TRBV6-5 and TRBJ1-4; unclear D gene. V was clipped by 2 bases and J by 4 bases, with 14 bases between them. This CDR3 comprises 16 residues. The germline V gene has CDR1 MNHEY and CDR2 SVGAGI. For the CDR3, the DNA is TGTGCCAGCAGTTACGACCAGGCGGCGGGTAATGAAAAACTGTTTTTT. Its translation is CASSYDQAAGNEKLFF.

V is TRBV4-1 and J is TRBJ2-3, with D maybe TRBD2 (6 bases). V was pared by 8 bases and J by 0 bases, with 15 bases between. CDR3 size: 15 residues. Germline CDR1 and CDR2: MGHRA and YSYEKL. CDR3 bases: TGCGCCAGCTGCAACGGGGGTACTAGCACAGATACGCAGTATTTT. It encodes CASCNGGTSTDTQYF.

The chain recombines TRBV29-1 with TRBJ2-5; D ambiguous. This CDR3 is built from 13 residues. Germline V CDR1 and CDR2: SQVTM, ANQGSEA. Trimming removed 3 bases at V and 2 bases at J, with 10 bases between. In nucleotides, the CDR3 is TGCAGCGTTGAGGCAGGTAGACAAGAGACCCAGTACTTC. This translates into CSVEAGRQETQYF.

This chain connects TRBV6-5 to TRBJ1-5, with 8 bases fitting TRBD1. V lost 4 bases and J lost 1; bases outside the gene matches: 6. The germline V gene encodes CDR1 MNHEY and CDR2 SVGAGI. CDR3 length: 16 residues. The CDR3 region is CASSSRQGMSNQPQHF. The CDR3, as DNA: TGTGCCAGCAGTTCGCGACAGGGGATGAGCAATCAGCCCCAGCATTTT.

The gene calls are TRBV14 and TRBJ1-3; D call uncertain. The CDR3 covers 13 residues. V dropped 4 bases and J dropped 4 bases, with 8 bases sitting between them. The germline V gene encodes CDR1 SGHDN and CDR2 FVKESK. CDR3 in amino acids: CASSLRRGNTIYF. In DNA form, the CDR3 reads TGTGCCAGCAGCCTTCGTCGGGGAAACACCATATATTTT.

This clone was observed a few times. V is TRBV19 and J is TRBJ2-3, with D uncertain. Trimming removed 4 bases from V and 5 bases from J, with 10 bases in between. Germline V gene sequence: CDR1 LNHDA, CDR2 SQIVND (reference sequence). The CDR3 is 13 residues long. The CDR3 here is CASSNRRGDTQYF. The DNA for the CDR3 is TGTGCCAGTAGTAACCGCCGAGGAGATACGCAGTATTTT.

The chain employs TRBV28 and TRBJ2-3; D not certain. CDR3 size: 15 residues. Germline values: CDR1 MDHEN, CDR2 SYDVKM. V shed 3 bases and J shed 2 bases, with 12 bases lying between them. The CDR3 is CASSFQPLPTDTQYF. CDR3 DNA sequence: TGTGCCAGCAGTTTTCAACCCCTACCCACAGATACGCAGTATTTT.

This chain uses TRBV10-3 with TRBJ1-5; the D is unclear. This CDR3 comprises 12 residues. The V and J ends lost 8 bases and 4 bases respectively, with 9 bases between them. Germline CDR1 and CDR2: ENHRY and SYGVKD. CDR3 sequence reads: CAIREGNQPQHF. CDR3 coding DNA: TGTGCCATCCGGGAGGGAAATCAGCCCCAGCATTTT.